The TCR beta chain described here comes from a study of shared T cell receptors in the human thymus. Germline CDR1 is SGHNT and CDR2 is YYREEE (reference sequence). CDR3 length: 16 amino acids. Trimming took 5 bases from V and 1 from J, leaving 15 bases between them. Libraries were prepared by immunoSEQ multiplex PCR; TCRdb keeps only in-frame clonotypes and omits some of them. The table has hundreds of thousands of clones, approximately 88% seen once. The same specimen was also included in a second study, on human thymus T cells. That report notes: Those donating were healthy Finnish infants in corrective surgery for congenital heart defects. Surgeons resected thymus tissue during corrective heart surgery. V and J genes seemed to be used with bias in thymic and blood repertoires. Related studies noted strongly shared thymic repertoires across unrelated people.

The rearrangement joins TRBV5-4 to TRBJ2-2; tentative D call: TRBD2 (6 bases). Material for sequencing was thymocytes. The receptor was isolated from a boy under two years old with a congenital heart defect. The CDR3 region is CASSSRDSRNTGELFF. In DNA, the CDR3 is TGTGCCAGCAGTTCTCGGGACTCCCGGAACACCGGGGAGCTGTTTTTT.